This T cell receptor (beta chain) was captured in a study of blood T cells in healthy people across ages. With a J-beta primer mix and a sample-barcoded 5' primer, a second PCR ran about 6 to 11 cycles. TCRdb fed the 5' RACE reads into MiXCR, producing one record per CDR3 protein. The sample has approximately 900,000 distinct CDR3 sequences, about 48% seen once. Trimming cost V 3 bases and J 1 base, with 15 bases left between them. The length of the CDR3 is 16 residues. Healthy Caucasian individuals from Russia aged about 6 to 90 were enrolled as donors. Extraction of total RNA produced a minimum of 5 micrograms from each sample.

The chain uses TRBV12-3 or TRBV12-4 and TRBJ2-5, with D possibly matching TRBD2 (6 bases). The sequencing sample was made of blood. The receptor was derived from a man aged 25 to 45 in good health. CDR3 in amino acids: CASSLDLAIPQETQYF. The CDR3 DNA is TGTGCCAGCAGTTTGGACCTAGCGATACCCCAAGAGACCCAGTACTTC.